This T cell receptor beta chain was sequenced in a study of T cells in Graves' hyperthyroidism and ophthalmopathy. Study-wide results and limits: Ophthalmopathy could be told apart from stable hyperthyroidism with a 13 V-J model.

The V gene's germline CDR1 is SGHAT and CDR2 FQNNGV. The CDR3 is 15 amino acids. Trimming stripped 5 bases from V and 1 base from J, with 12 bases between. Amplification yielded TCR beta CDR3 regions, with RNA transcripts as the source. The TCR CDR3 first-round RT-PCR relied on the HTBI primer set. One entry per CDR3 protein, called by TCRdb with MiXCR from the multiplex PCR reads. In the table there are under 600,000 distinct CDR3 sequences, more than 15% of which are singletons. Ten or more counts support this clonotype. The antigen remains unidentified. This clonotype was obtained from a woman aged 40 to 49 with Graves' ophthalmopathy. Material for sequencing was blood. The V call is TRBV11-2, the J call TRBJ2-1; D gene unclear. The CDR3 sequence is CASSPLLSSYNEQFF. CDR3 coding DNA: TGTGCCAGCAGCCCCCTCCTGAGTTCCTACAATGAGCAGTTCTTC.